Listed below are T cell receptor beta chains from one sample, sequenced in a study of response to subunit inactivated influenza vaccine. TCRdb re-called the RT-PCR reads with MiXCR, one entry per CDR3 protein. This sample has some 540,000 distinct CDR3 sequences, with 20% to 25% found just once. The same data also went into a second study, on T cells expressing NK-cell markers.

This material consisted of CD4+ T cells sorted from PBMCs, taken 12 days after vaccination. The receptors stem from a man aged 45-65 years who received an inactivated influenza vaccine. Each CDR3 is given with its conserved first and last residue. The D gene is left open where the match is weak. Clone size is stated in some rows and not others, as once, few, many or a class when expanded.

J,size,V,D,CDR3,DNA
TRBJ2-5,few,TRBV5-1,NA,CASSFGEQETQYF,TGCGCCAGCAGCTTTGGGGAGCAAGAGACCCAGTACTTC
TRBJ2-3,NA,TRBV24-1,TRBD2,CATSDPTAKEREGPDTQYF,TGTGCCACCAGTGATCCCACGGCCAAGGAGCGGGAGGGCCCCGATACGCAGTATTTT
TRBJ2-1,NA,TRBV20-1,NA,CSASASNEQFF,TGCAGTGCTAGTGCTAGCAATGAGCAGTTCTTC
TRBJ2-1,NA,TRBV28,TRBD2,CASNGGSSYNEQFF,TGTGCCAGCAACGGGGGGAGCTCCTACAATGAGCAGTTCTTC
TRBJ2-7,NA,TRBV6-2/TRBV6-3,TRBD2,CASSYSTTLAGSSYEQYF,TGTGCCAGCAGTTACTCGACGACGCTAGCGGGAAGTTCCTACGAGCAGTACTTC
TRBJ2-3,few,TRBV3-1,TRBD2,CASRTSGADTQYF,TGTGCCAGCAGGACTAGCGGGGCAGATACGCAGTATTTT
TRBJ2-7,NA,TRBV5-1,NA,CASGQIGPIGEQYF,TGCGCCAGCGGACAAATTGGACCCATCGGCGAGCAGTACTTC
TRBJ2-3,NA,TRBV12-3/TRBV12-4,NA,CASSQDQATQYF,TGTGCCAGCAGTCAGGACCAAGCTACGCAGTATTTT
TRBJ2-5,few,TRBV5-1,NA,CASSHGQGTETQYF,TGCGCCAGCAGCCACGGGCAGGGGACAGAGACCCAGTACTTC
TRBJ1-2,NA,TRBV20-1,NA,CSANSAGLGYTF,TGCAGTGCTAATTCGGCGGGGCTCGGCTACACCTTC
TRBJ1-5,NA,TRBV28,NA,CAGSWSILARSNQPQHF,TGTGCCGGCAGTTGGTCGATTTTAGCTAGAAGCAATCAGCCCCAGCATTTT
TRBJ2-3,NA,TRBV15,TRBD1,CATSDRTGGGPDF,TGTGCCACCAGCGACCGGACAGGGGGCGGTCCGGATTTT
TRBJ1-3,few,TRBV13,TRBD1,CASSETGGGSGNTIYF,TGTGCCAGCAGCGAAACAGGGGGTGGCTCTGGAAACACCATATATTTT
TRBJ2-3,NA,TRBV2,NA,CASSSNHDTQYF,TGTGCCAGCAGTTCCAACCACGATACGCAGTATTTT
TRBJ2-1,NA,TRBV4-3,NA,CASSQDWRDEQFF,TGCGCCAGCAGCCAAGACTGGAGGGATGAGCAGTTCTTC
TRBJ2-7,NA,TRBV4-1,TRBD1,CASSPQLTGQGRSYEQYF,TGCGCCAGCAGCCCCCAGCTCACGGGACAGGGGAGGTCCTACGAGCAGTACTTC
TRBJ2-7,few,TRBV12-3/TRBV12-4,TRBD1,CASRPQGAYEQYF,TGTGCCAGCAGACCACAGGGGGCCTACGAGCAGTACTTC
TRBJ1-2,few,TRBV12-3/TRBV12-4,NA,CASSFYRVGYTF,TGTGCCAGCAGTTTTTATCGAGTTGGCTACACCTTC
TRBJ2-1,NA,TRBV20-1,TRBD2,CSGTGTSGIYEQFF,TGCAGTGGTACAGGGACTAGCGGAATTTACGAGCAGTTCTTC
TRBJ2-1,NA,TRBV7-8,TRBD2,CASSLQPGLAGINEQFF,TGTGCCAGCAGCCTTCAACCGGGACTAGCGGGAATCAATGAGCAGTTCTTC
TRBJ1-1,NA,TRBV7-3,TRBD1,CASSQKQGFEAFF,TGTGCCAGCAGCCAAAAACAGGGGTTTGAAGCTTTCTTT
TRBJ2-3,NA,TRBV18,NA,CASSPVAIDTQYF,TGTGCCAGCTCACCAGTGGCGATAGATACGCAGTATTTT
TRBJ2-7,few,TRBV4-2,NA,CASSPNELAYEQYF,TGTGCCAGCAGCCCTAACGAGCTAGCCTACGAGCAGTACTTC
TRBJ1-5,NA,TRBV6-2/TRBV6-3,NA,CATAQAGKGNQPQHF,TGTGCCACAGCTCAGGCAGGGAAGGGCAATCAGCCCCAGCATTTT
TRBJ2-1,few,TRBV10-3,TRBD2,CAISAGTSGDEQFF,TGTGCCATCAGTGCTGGGACTAGCGGAGATGAGCAGTTCTTC
TRBJ2-3,NA,TRBV2,NA,CASRPFSTDTQYF,TGTGCCAGCAGGCCTTTTTCGACAGATACGCAGTATTTT
TRBJ2-2,few,TRBV5-5,NA,CASSLYYHGGSNTGELFF,TGTGCCAGCAGCTTGTATTACCATGGGGGGTCGAACACCGGGGAGCTGTTTTTT
TRBJ2-1,NA,TRBV20-1,NA,CSAQWAGWRQFF,TGCAGTGCTCAGTGGGCGGGATGGCGGCAGTTCTTC
TRBJ2-5,few,TRBV5-6,TRBD2,CASSLEGLAVGETQYF,TGTGCCAGCAGCTTGGAAGGACTAGCGGTGGGAGAGACCCAGTACTTC
TRBJ2-1,NA,TRBV4-3,NA,CASSQVGGYNEQFF,TGCGCCAGCAGCCAAGTAGGGGGGTACAATGAGCAGTTCTTC
TRBJ2-1,NA,TRBV4-2,NA,CASSTQGGAVYNEQFF,TGTGCCAGCAGCACGCAGGGGGGGGCGGTCTACAATGAGCAGTTCTTC
TRBJ2-5,few,TRBV9,TRBD2,CASSVEQASGRAQYF,TGTGCCAGCAGCGTAGAGCAGGCTAGCGGGAGGGCCCAGTACTTC
TRBJ2-1,few,TRBV18,NA,CASSSSNEQFF,TGTGCCAGCTCAAGTTCGAATGAGCAGTTCTTC
TRBJ2-5,few,TRBV20-1,NA,CSAYVGQETQYF,TGCAGTGCTTACGTGGGGCAAGAGACCCAGTACTTC
TRBJ2-1,once,TRBV2,TRBD2,CASSSRSGRGNEQFF,TGTGCCAGCAGTTCCAGGAGCGGGAGGGGCAATGAGCAGTTCTTC
TRBJ2-1,few,TRBV11-1,TRBD2,CASSLERFPGLAKYNEQFF,TGTGCCAGCAGCTTAGAAAGGTTCCCGGGACTAGCGAAATACAATGAGCAGTTCTTC
TRBJ1-6,NA,TRBV6-2/TRBV6-3,NA,CASSALGWSIDSPLHF,TGTGCCAGCAGTGCCCTCGGGTGGTCAATCGATTCACCCCTCCACTTT
TRBJ2-4,NA,TRBV5-4,TRBD2,CASSRPFSGRVF,TGTGCCAGCAGCCGACCCTTTAGCGGGAGAGTTTTC
TRBJ2-7,few,TRBV11-1,TRBD1,CASSFQGDEQYF,TGTGCCAGCAGCTTCCAGGGGGACGAGCAGTACTTC
TRBJ2-1,NA,TRBV20-1,TRBD2,CSARDPSGTYNEQFF,TGCAGTGCTAGAGACCCTAGCGGTACTTACAATGAGCAGTTCTTC
TRBJ2-7,few,TRBV4-3,NA,CASSQEEGAGWDEQYF,TGCGCCAGCAGCCAAGAAGAAGGGGCCGGGTGGGACGAGCAGTACTTC
TRBJ2-5,few,TRBV7-6,NA,CASSLGPVAETQYF,TGTGCCAGCAGCTTAGGACCTGTGGCGGAGACCCAGTACTTC
TRBJ1-1,few,TRBV7-9,TRBD1,CASSRQGMNTEAFF,TGTGCCAGCAGCAGACAGGGTATGAACACTGAAGCTTTCTTT
TRBJ1-1,NA,TRBV4-1,TRBD1,CASSRAWLGQNMNTEAFF,TGCGCCAGCAGCCGGGCATGGTTGGGACAGAACATGAACACTGAAGCTTTCTTT
TRBJ2-1,NA,TRBV7-3,NA,CASSLFAGGEQFF,TGTGCCAGCAGCTTATTTGCGGGTGGCGAGCAGTTCTTC
TRBJ2-5,NA,TRBV5-1,TRBD2,CASSQEGLAGQETQYF,TGCGCCAGCAGCCAAGAGGGACTAGCGGGGCAAGAGACCCAGTACTTC
TRBJ2-7,once,TRBV20-1,TRBD2,CSARTLAGSYYEQYF,TGCAGTGCTAGGACTCTAGCGGGGAGTTACTACGAGCAGTACTTC
TRBJ2-7,many,TRBV25-1,NA,CASSDLGWEQYF,TGTGCCAGCAGTGACCTGGGATGGGAGCAGTACTTC
TRBJ2-7,few,TRBV5-5,TRBD2,CASSQQRGASYEQYF,TGTGCCAGCAGCCAGCAGCGGGGGGCTTCCTACGAGCAGTACTTC
TRBJ2-3,few,TRBV18,TRBD1,CASAGTGTDTQYF,TGTGCCAGCGCCGGGACAGGCACAGATACGCAGTATTTT
TRBJ1-1,few,TRBV3-1,NA,CASSRTEATEAFF,TGTGCCAGCAGCCGCACTGAAGCCACTGAAGCTTTCTTT
TRBJ1-3,NA,TRBV7-2,TRBD1,CASSLSRGPGNTIYF,TGTGCCAGCAGCTTAAGCAGGGGGCCTGGAAACACCATATATTTT
TRBJ2-1,many,TRBV12-3/TRBV12-4,TRBD2,CASRTSGNNEQFF,TGTGCCAGCAGAACTAGCGGGAACAATGAGCAGTTCTTC
TRBJ2-1,few,TRBV20-1,NA,CSARDRGHNEQFF,TGCAGTGCTAGAGATCGGGGCCACAATGAGCAGTTCTTC
TRBJ2-1,few,TRBV29-1,NA,CSVEGRALYNEQFF,TGCAGCGTTGAAGGCAGGGCCCTCTACAATGAGCAGTTCTTC
TRBJ2-1,few,TRBV6-2/TRBV6-3,TRBD2,CARSTTSATSATSSYNEQFF,TGTGCCAGGAGCACCACATCAGCGACTAGCGCAACTAGCTCCTACAATGAGCAGTTCTTC
TRBJ2-1,NA,TRBV10-3,TRBD1,CAISGTGLNEQFF,TGTGCCATCAGCGGGACAGGGCTTAATGAGCAGTTCTTC
TRBJ2-1,NA,TRBV6-2/TRBV6-3,TRBD2,CASSTQTSGKDNEQFF,TGTGCCAGCAGTACCCAGACTAGCGGGAAAGACAATGAGCAGTTCTTC
TRBJ2-2,NA,TRBV2,TRBD1,CASSSDRAAGELFF,TGTGCCAGCAGTTCGGACAGGGCGGCCGGGGAGCTGTTTTTT
TRBJ2-2,NA,TRBV12-3/TRBV12-4,TRBD2,CASSLRTSGIRGELFF,TGTGCCAGCAGTTTAAGGACTAGCGGAATTCGCGGGGAGCTGTTTTTT